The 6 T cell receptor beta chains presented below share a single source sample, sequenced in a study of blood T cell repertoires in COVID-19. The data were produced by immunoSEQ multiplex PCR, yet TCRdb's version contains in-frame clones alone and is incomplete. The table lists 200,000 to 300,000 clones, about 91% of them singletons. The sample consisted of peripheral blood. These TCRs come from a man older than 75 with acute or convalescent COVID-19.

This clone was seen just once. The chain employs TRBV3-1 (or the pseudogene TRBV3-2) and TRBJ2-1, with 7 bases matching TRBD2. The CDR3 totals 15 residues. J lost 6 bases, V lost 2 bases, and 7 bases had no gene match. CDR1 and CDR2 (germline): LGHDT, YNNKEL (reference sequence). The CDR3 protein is CASSQTGLPPNEQFF. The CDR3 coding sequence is TGTGCCAGCAGCCAAACGGGACTACCACCCAATGAGCAGTTCTTC.

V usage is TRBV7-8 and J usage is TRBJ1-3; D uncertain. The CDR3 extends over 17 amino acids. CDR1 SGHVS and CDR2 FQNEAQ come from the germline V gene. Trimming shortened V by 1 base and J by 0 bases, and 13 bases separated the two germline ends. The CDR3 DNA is TGTGCCAGCAGCTTAGTCATGGGCACGGTCTCTGGAAACACCATATATTTT. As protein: CASSLVMGTVSGNTIYF.

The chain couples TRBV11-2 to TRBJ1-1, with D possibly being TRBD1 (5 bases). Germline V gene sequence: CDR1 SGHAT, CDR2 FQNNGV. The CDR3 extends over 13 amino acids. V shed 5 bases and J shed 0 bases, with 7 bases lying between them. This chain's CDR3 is CASSRQLNTEAFF. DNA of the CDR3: TGTGCCAGCAGCCGACAGCTGAACACTGAAGCTTTCTTT. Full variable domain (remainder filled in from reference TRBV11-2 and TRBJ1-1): EAGVAQSPRYKIIEKRQSVAFWCNPISGHATLYWYQQILGQGPKLLIQFQNNGVVDDSQLPKDRFSAERLKGVDSTLKIQPAKLEDSAVYLCASSRQLNTEAFFGQGTRLTVV.

The DNA of the CDR3 is TGTGCCAGCAGCTTAACACAGGGGGCCGGGGATGAGCAGTTCTTC. It is translated as CASSLTQGAGDEQFF. The chain joins TRBV7-9 to TRBJ2-1; 9 bases fit TRBD1. The length of the CDR3 is 15 residues. CDR1 SEHNR and CDR2 FQNEAQ come from the germline V gene (reference sequence). J was trimmed by 8 bases and V by 2 bases; bases with no gene match: 7.

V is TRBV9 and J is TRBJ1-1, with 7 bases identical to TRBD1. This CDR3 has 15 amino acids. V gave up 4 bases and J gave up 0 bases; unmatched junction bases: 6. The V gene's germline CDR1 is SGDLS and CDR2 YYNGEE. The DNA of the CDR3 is TGTGCCAGCAGCTCAGGGGGTACCCTGAACACTGAAGCTTTCTTT. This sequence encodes CASSSGGTLNTEAFF.

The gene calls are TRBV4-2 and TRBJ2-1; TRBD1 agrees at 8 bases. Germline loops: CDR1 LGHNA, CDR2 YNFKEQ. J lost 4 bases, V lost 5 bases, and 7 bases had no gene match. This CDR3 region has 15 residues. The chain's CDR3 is CASSFGQGGYNEQFF. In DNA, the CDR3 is TGTGCCAGCAGCTTCGGACAGGGTGGTTACAATGAGCAGTTCTTC.